Listed here are 22 T cell receptor beta chains from one sample, sequenced in a study of blood T cell repertoires in COVID-19. Clones were read by immunoSEQ multiplex PCR, and TCRdb kept only the in-frame ones, dropping some. This table holds 250,000 to 350,000 clones, roughly 87% found once. Sample: peripheral blood. The source is a man aged 18 to 30 with active or convalescent COVID-19.

The rearrangement uses TRBV10-1 and TRBJ1-4, with 9 bases that match TRBD1. CDR1 and CDR2 from the germline V gene are WNHNN and SYGVQD (reference sequence). The CDR3 is 15 residues long. Germline trimming cut 7 bases from V and 5 bases from J; bases unmatched to any gene: 8. The CDR3: CASKLRDRVNEKLFF. For the CDR3, the DNA is TGCGCCAGCAAGCTCCGGGACAGGGTAAATGAAAAACTGTTTTTT.

This chain uses TRBV7-9 with TRBJ2-3, with D tentatively TRBD1 (5 bases). Germline lookup yields CDR1 SEHNR and CDR2 FQNEAQ (reference sequence). The ends were cut back, 4 bases at V and 1 base at J, with 15 bases in the middle. The CDR3 has 16 residues. Here the CDR3 DNA reads TGTGCCAGCAGCTATCGCCACCTCAGGGGCACAGATACGCAGTATTTT. Its protein is CASSYRHLRGTDTQYF.

The chain joins TRBV28 to TRBJ2-2; 11 bases line up with TRBD2. CDR3 size: 19 residues. Germline loops: CDR1 MDHEN, CDR2 SYDVKM. V gave up 8 bases and J gave up 0 bases; unmatched junction bases: 14. The CDR3 coding sequence is TGTGCCAGCCTAACGACGACTAGCGGGGTTACCCCGAACACCGGGGAGCTGTTTTTT. Translated, it gives CASLTTTSGVTPNTGELFF.

The gene calls are TRBV19 and TRBJ1-1, with 9 nucleotides matching TRBD1. Germline-derived CDR1 and CDR2 are LNHDA and SQIVND (reference sequence). This CDR3 has 15 amino acids. The trim removed 3 bases at V and 3 bases at J, leaving 5 bases unmatched. The CDR3 loop reads CASSMRRQGDTEAFF. CDR3 bases: TGTGCCAGTAGTATGAGGCGACAGGGGGACACTGAAGCTTTCTTT.

This clone was seen once. The genes are TRBV28 and TRBJ2-5, with D perhaps TRBD1 (7 bases). CDR3 size: 13 residues. V gave up 7 bases and J gave up 5 bases, with 14 bases separating them. Per the germline V gene, CDR1 is MDHEN and CDR2 is SYDVKM. The CDR3, as DNA: TGTGCCAGCACTTCAGGGGGGTCGGAGACCCAGTACTTC. This sequence encodes CASTSGGSETQYF.

The V gene is TRBV6-5, the J gene TRBJ2-4; 7 bases agree with TRBD1. CDR3 size: 13 residues. The V gene's germline CDR1 is MNHEY and CDR2 SVGAGI. V was pared by 8 bases and J by 7 bases, with 8 bases of the junction left unmatched. The CDR3 region is CASSGGSENIQYF. The CDR3, as DNA: TGTGCCAGCTCAGGGGGTAGTGAGAACATTCAGTACTTC.

This chain joins TRBV5-4 and TRBJ2-7; tentatively, D is TRBD1 (5 bases). In germline, CDR1 is SGHNT, CDR2 YYREEE (reference sequence). Trimming stripped 2 bases from V and 4 bases from J, with 16 bases between. This CDR3 is 15 amino acids long. The CDR3 here is CASSFQGQPHYEQYF. The CDR3 bases are TGTGCCAGCAGCTTTCAGGGTCAACCTCATTACGAGCAGTACTTC.

The chain has TRBV7-8 and TRBJ1-5, with a possible D match to TRBD1 (5 bases). V lost 7 bases to trimming and J lost 6 bases, with 13 bases between them. In germline, CDR1 is SGHVS, CDR2 FQNEAQ. The CDR3 contains 13 residues. CDR3 nucleotides: TGTGCCAGCACTACAGGACGGTTTCAGCCCCAGCATTTT. This encodes CASTTGRFQPQHF.

The chain uses TRBV4-3 and TRBJ1-1, with 9 bases fitting TRBD1. The junction had 5 bases not matched to a gene; V was cut back by 3 bases and J by 0 bases. CDR3 length equals 16 residues. The germline V gene encodes CDR1 LGHNA and CDR2 YSLEER. The CDR3 region has the DNA TGCGCCAGCAGCCAGGAACAGGGGGCTCTGAACACTGAAGCTTTCTTT. Translated: CASSQEQGALNTEAFF.

The genes are TRBV4-1 and TRBJ2-2, with TRBD1 identical over 11 bases. The CDR3 covers 16 residues. Germline CDR1 is MGHRA and CDR2 is YSYEKL. The V and J ends lost 3 bases and 4 bases, in that order; junction bases with no gene match: 4. CDR3 loop: CASSQRGTGGTGELFF. The CDR3 nucleotides read TGCGCCAGCAGCCAGAGAGGGACAGGGGGCACCGGGGAGCTGTTTTTT.

In DNA form, the CDR3 reads TGTGCCAGCAGACATACAGGGTTTCAAGAGACCCAGTACTTC. This translates into CASRHTGFQETQYF. This sequence joins TRBV11-2 and TRBJ2-5, with D possibly TRBD1 on 6 matching bases. V was pared by 6 bases and J by 2 bases, with 13 bases between. Germline V gene lookup returns CDR1 SGHAT and CDR2 FQNNGV. The CDR3 sequence is 14 residues long.

This rearrangement joins TRBV27 to TRBJ2-1; 12 positions agree with TRBD2. The germline V gene encodes CDR1 MNHEY and CDR2 SMNVEV (reference sequence). This CDR3 is built from 15 residues. The junction had 6 bases not matched to a gene; V was cut back by 2 bases and J by 10 bases. CDR3: CASSLPTSGSREQFF. The DNA of the CDR3 is TGTGCCAGCAGTTTACCGACTAGCGGGAGCAGGGAGCAGTTCTTC.

V gene TRBV7-8 combines with J gene TRBJ1-1; 9 bases map to TRBD1. V was pared by 2 bases and J by 11 bases, with 12 bases of the junction left unmatched. This CDR3 has 15 amino acids. Per germline, CDR1 SGHVS and CDR2 FQNEAQ. CDR3 bases: TGTGCCAGCAGCTTATTGGGACAGGGAGACCGTTTCGCTTTCTTT. This encodes CASSLLGQGDRFAFF.

This rearrangement joins TRBV19 to TRBJ2-5, with TRBD2 matching over 12 bases. The CDR3 has 13 residues. V was clipped by 3 bases and J by 10 bases; unmatched bases: 3. Germline V gene data show CDR1 as LNHDA and CDR2 as SQIVND (reference sequence). The CDR3 reads CASSMGLAGLQYF. The CDR3 coding sequence is TGTGCCAGTAGTATGGGACTAGCGGGCCTCCAGTACTTC. The full variable domain, rest sourced from reference TRBV19 and TRBJ2-5, is DGGITQSPKYLFRKEGQNVTLSCEQNLNHDAMYWYRQDPGQGLRLIYYSQIVNDFQKGDIAEGYSVSREKKESFPLTVTSAQKNPTAFYLCASSMGLAGLQYFGPGTRLLVL.

The CDR3, as DNA: TGCGCCAGCAGCCAAGCCTGGGACAGTTATTCACCCCTCCACTTT. Protein sequence: CASSQAWDSYSPLHF. The chain is built from TRBV4-3 and TRBJ1-6; 7 bases align to TRBD1. J gave up 8 bases and V 1 base, and 5 bases lay outside the gene matches. The CDR3 is 15 residues long. The germline V gene encodes CDR1 LGHNA and CDR2 YSLEER.

The chain is built from TRBV5-4 and TRBJ2-2, with a weak D call TRBD2 (5 bases). This CDR3 region has 13 residues. Germline-derived CDR1 and CDR2 are SGHNT and YYREEE (reference sequence). Trimming pared 4 bases from V and 6 bases from J, leaving 10 bases between. CDR3 region: CASSKDLSGELFF. In DNA, the CDR3 is TGTGCCAGCAGCAAGGACTTGTCCGGGGAGCTGTTTTTT.

This clone was observed at least ten times. The chain combines TRBV15 with TRBJ2-2; no reliable D call. Trimming cost V 0 bases and J 5 bases, with 13 bases left between them. The CDR3 totals 16 residues. Germline CDR1 is LNHNV and CDR2 is YYDKDF (reference sequence). This CDR3 reads CATSRDPAVRTGELFF. CDR3 nucleotide sequence: TGTGCCACCAGCAGAGACCCCGCGGTCCGAACCGGGGAGCTGTTTTTT.

The V and J genes are TRBV12-3 or TRBV12-4 and TRBJ2-2; no definite D call. Trimming shortened V by 6 bases and J by 7 bases, and 12 bases separated the two germline ends. CDR3 length equals 13 residues. The CDR3 bases are TGTGCCAGCAGCCCTCAAGCCGGCGGGGAGCTGTTTTTT. Translating gives CASSPQAGGELFF.

This clone has a single count. The J gene is TRBJ2-3, the V gene TRBV4-1; D may be TRBD1 (5 bases). Germline loops: CDR1 MGHRA, CDR2 YSYEKL. The germline V and J ends were trimmed by 0 bases and 4 bases, with 8 bases remaining between them. The CDR3 is 14 residues long. CDR3 protein: CASSQEATADTQYF. CDR3 in DNA: TGCGCCAGCAGCCAAGAAGCGACAGCAGATACGCAGTATTTT.

The J gene is TRBJ2-6, the V gene TRBV19, with 7 bases aligning to TRBD2. From germline, CDR1 is LNHDA and CDR2 SQIVND (reference sequence). V dropped 1 base and J dropped 4; count of bases not matched to a gene: 4. This CDR3 has 16 amino acids. CDR3 region: CASSIGGGSGANVLTF. The CDR3 DNA is TGTGCCAGTAGTATAGGGGGAGGGTCGGGGGCCAACGTCCTGACTTTC.

The CDR3 sequence: CASSFPPRFTSGRGFGETQYF. DNA for the CDR3: TGTGCCAGCAGTTTTCCCCCACGTTTTACTAGCGGGAGAGGTTTCGGGGAGACCCAGTACTTC. The chain uses TRBV28 and TRBJ2-5; 11 bases align to TRBD2. Germline V gene data show CDR1 as MDHEN and CDR2 as SYDVKM. V trimming: 3 bases; J trimming: 5 bases; junction bases outside the gene matches: 23. The CDR3 is 21 residues long.

The genes are TRBV6-2 or TRBV6-3 and TRBJ1-1; the match to TRBD1 covers 8 bases. CDR1 is MNHEY and CDR2 is SVGEGT in the germline V gene. The CDR3 has 14 amino acids. V gave up 6 bases and J gave up 5 bases; unmatched junction bases: 8. The CDR3: CASSLRTGRTEAFF. DNA for the CDR3: TGTGCCAGCAGCCTGAGGACAGGGAGGACTGAAGCTTTCTTT.